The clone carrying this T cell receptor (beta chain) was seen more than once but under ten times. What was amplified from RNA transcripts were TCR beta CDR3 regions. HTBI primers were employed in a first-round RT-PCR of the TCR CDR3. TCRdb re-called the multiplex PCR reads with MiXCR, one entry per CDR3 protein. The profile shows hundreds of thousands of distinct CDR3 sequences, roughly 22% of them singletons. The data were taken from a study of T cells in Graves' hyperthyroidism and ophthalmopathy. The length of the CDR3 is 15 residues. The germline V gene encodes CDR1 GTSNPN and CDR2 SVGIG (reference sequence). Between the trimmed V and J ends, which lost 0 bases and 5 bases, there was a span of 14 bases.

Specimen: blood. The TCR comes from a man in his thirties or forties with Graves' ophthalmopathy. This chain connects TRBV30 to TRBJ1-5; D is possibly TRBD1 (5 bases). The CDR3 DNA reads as TGTGCCTGGAGTGTCGGGCGGGGGAGATATCAGCCCCAGCATTTT. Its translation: CAWSVGRGRYQPQHF. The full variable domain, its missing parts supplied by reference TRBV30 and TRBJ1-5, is SQTIHQWPATLVQPVGSPLSLECTVEGTSNPNLYWYRQAAGRGLQLLFYSVGIGQISSEVPQNLSASRPQDRQFILSSKKLLLSDSGFYLCAWSVGRGRYQPQHFGDGTRLSIL.